These 15 T cell receptor beta chains came from one sample sequenced in a study of response to subunit inactivated influenza vaccine. TCRdb itself ran the RT-PCR reads through MiXCR, one entry per CDR3 protein. The repertoire holds roughly 500,000 distinct CDR3 sequences, with approximately 24% as singletons. Another study also made use of these data, one on T cells expressing NK-cell markers. In that study: UMIs were included in TCR beta cDNA generated by 5'RACE template switching.

Sample: CD4+ T cells sorted from PBMCs, taken 11 to 12 days after vaccination. The receptors originated from a man aged 45 to 65 who received an inactivated influenza vaccine.

In its sample, this clonotype was seen a few times. The chain uses TRBV6-4 and TRBJ2-3, with 7 positions matching TRBD1. The CDR3 runs to 15 residues. V gave up 7 bases and J gave up 0 bases; unmatched junction bases: 7. Germline loops: CDR1 MRHNA, CDR2 SNTAGT. The chain's CDR3 is CASNLGQLSTDTQYF. DNA for the CDR3: TGTGCCAGCAATCTGGGACAGCTTAGCACAGATACGCAGTATTTT.

This clonotype has at least ten counts. The J gene is TRBJ1-1, the V gene TRBV12-3 or TRBV12-4; unclear D gene. The CDR3 is 12 residues long. Trimming pared 3 bases from V and 5 bases from J, leaving 7 bases between. The CDR3 region is CASSLLRTEAFF. The CDR3 DNA reads TGTGCCAGCAGTTTGCTCCGGACTGAAGCTTTCTTT.

This clonotype was detected a few times. CDR3 sequence (DNA): TGCAGTGCTAGAGATTGGTCTTCTGGAAGCCAAGAGACCCAGTACTTC. Translation gives CSARDWSSGSQETQYF. This rearrangement joins TRBV20-1 to TRBJ2-5; no definite D call. CDR3 size: 16 residues. Germline V gives CDR1 DFQATT, CDR2 SNEGSKA (reference sequence). Trimming cost V 0 bases and J 1 base, with 15 bases left between them.

The chain has TRBV7-9 and TRBJ2-5; tentatively, D is TRBD1 (6 bases). The germline CDR1 and CDR2 sequences are SEHNR and FQNEAQ (reference sequence). V lost 4 bases and J 7 bases, leaving 19 bases between the germline ends. CDR3 size: 15 residues. The CDR3 DNA reads TGTGCCAGCAGCTGGGGACAAACCAGGGTGGGGACCCAGTACTTC. It codes for CASSWGQTRVGTQYF.

This chain joins TRBV6-1 and TRBJ2-7; 7 bases fit TRBD2. This CDR3 has 15 amino acids. The trim removed 6 bases at V and 1 base at J, leaving 9 bases unmatched. Germline V lookup: CDR1 MNHNS, CDR2 SASEGT. Here the CDR3 DNA reads TGTGCCAGCAGGCCTGGGAGGGGAGAATCCTACGAGCAGTACTTC. It specifies CASRPGRGESYEQYF.

This clonotype was seen more than once but under ten times. The chain is built from TRBV12-3 or TRBV12-4 and TRBJ1-5; 7 positions match TRBD1. The CDR3 totals 16 residues. J gave up 4 bases and V 8 bases, and 14 bases lay outside the gene matches. The CDR3 nucleotides are TGTGCCAGCTGCATACAGGGGACGGTGCCAAATCAGCCCCAGCATTTT. Amino acids: CASCIQGTVPNQPQHF.

Only a few counts were recorded for this clonotype. The genes are TRBV7-2 and TRBJ2-1, with a weak D call TRBD1 (5 bases). CDR3 length equals 16 residues. The V and J ends lost 0 bases and 2 bases respectively, with 11 bases between them. Germline assignment: CDR1 SGHTA and CDR2 FQGNSA. The CDR3 is CASSLALLDTYNEQFF. The CDR3 nucleotides are TGTGCCAGCAGCTTAGCGCTATTGGACACCTACAATGAGCAGTTCTTC.

This chain uses TRBV20-1 with TRBJ2-5; D may match TRBD1 or TRBD2 (6 bases each). Germline V gene data show CDR1 as DFQATT and CDR2 as SNEGSKA (reference sequence). The CDR3 is 15 amino acids. V lost 1 base and J 3 bases, leaving 15 bases between the germline ends. The CDR3 nucleotides read TGCAGTGCTAGAGGCCCCACCGGGGGCGAAGAGACCCAGTACTTC. The encoded protein is CSARGPTGGEETQYF.

The chain carries TRBV5-4 and TRBJ2-5, with TRBD2 matching 12 bases. The CDR3 loop spans 13 amino acids. Germline CDR1 is SGHNT and CDR2 is YYREEE (reference sequence). The trim removed 8 bases at V and 3 bases at J, leaving 2 bases unmatched. The CDR3 coding sequence is TGTGCCAGTGCTAGCGGGGGGGAAGAGACCCAGTACTTC. Translated: CASASGGEETQYF.

The V gene is TRBV3-1, the J gene TRBJ1-6; 7 bases are a match to TRBD1. The CDR3 is made up of 13 amino acids. CDR1 LGHDT and CDR2 YNNKEL come from the germline V gene (reference sequence). With 1 base clipped from V and 15 bases from J, the junction kept 6 bases outside the gene matches. The CDR3 loop is CASSQGVGGHLHF. The CDR3 DNA is TGTGCCAGCAGCCAAGGAGTAGGGGGCCACCTCCACTTT.

This clonotype was seen only a few times. The gene calls are TRBV12-3 or TRBV12-4 and TRBJ1-6; a weak D match, TRBD1 (5 bases). V was pared by 5 bases and J by 7 bases, with 12 bases between. The CDR3 has 14 amino acids. CDR3: CASSLGAINSPLHF. In nucleotides, the CDR3 is TGTGCCAGCAGTCTTGGGGCTATCAATTCACCCCTCCACTTT.

This clonotype was picked up a small number of times. The V call is TRBV10-2, the J call TRBJ1-2; D uncertain. V was clipped by 3 bases and J by 0 bases, with 5 bases between them. CDR1 WSHSY and CDR2 SAAADI come from the germline V gene. The CDR3 has 13 residues. CDR3 DNA sequence: TGCGCCAGCAGTGAACAGACTAACTATGGCTACACCTTC. It yields the protein CASSEQTNYGYTF.

On this clonotype: Germline is not matched at one junction end, which may reflect a read error. The genes are TRBV7-9 and TRBJ2-1; D may be TRBD1 (6 bases). The CDR3 consists of 12 residues. The V gene's germline CDR1 is SEHNR and CDR2 FQNEAQ (reference sequence). The CDR3 DNA sequence: TGTGCCAGCAGCTTACAGGGGCGGCAGTCGGACTTC. Translating gives CASSLQGRQSDF.

V usage is TRBV20-1 and J usage is TRBJ1-3; TRBD1 might be the D (5 bases). The V and J ends lost 3 bases and 0 bases respectively, with 15 bases between them. Germline values: CDR1 DFQATT, CDR2 SNEGSKA (reference sequence). The CDR3 has 16 amino acids. Written as DNA, the CDR3 is TGCAGTGCTAGGGGGGGAAAACTAAGCTCTGGAAACACCATATATTTT. It is translated as CSARGGKLSSGNTIYF.

This clonotype has just a few counts. This rearrangement joins TRBV9 to TRBJ1-3; D ambiguous. The germline V gene has CDR1 SGDLS and CDR2 YYNGEE. The CDR3 totals 15 residues. The V end lost 3 bases, the J end lost 0 bases, and 10 bases lay between the germline ends. The CDR3 loop is CASSAQLVSGNTIYF. CDR3 nucleotide sequence: TGTGCCAGCAGCGCGCAACTGGTCTCTGGAAACACCATATATTTT.